This passage covers 10 T cell receptor beta chains from one sample sequenced in a study of siplizumab effects on memory and regulatory T cells. Clones were sequenced by immunoSEQ multiplex PCR, and TCRdb holds only the in-frame ones, with some missing. This sample has tens of thousands of clones, with around nine tenths found just once. What was sequenced was Tregs sorted from blood. Receptors were obtained from a human donor in good health.

The chain carries TRBV5-1 and TRBJ2-2; D is ambiguous. Trimming stripped 1 base from V and 4 bases from J, with 11 bases between. Germline V gene sequence: CDR1 SGHRS, CDR2 YFSETQ. This CDR3 is built from 15 residues. DNA of the CDR3: TGCGCCAGCAGCTTGCTAGGCCCTTTCACCGGGGAGCTGTTTTTT. This sequence encodes CASSLLGPFTGELFF.

This chain connects TRBV19 to TRBJ1-5; TRBD1 matches 8 bases. V gave up 5 bases and J gave up 6 bases; unmatched junction bases: 6. This CDR3 comprises 14 residues. Germline CDR1 is LNHDA and CDR2 is SQIVND (reference sequence). The CDR3 region has the DNA TGTGCCAGTAGTGGGACAGGCTTTAGTCAGCCCCAGCATTTT. Amino acid sequence: CASSGTGFSQPQHF.

The V and J genes are TRBV5-1 and TRBJ2-1; 9 bases fit TRBD2. This CDR3 is 16 amino acids long. CDR1 is SGHRS and CDR2 is YFSETQ in the germline V gene. V was clipped by 3 bases and J by 4 bases; unmatched bases: 8. CDR3 protein: CASSSGTSGFYNEQFF. CDR3 nucleotide sequence: TGCGCCAGCAGCTCAGGAACTAGCGGGTTTTACAATGAGCAGTTCTTC.

The chain employs TRBV5-1 and TRBJ2-1; the match to TRBD1 covers 8 bases. The length of the CDR3 is 15 residues. V shed 0 bases and J 7 bases; nucleotides not matched to a gene: 6. From germline, CDR1 is SGHRS and CDR2 YFSETQ. CDR3 amino acids: CASSLEQGGWNEQFF. DNA for the CDR3: TGCGCCAGCAGCTTGGAACAGGGGGGATGGAATGAGCAGTTCTTC. The full variable domain, its missing parts supplied by reference TRBV5-1 and TRBJ2-1, is KAGVTQTPRYLIKTRGQQVTLSCSPISGHRSVSWYQQTPGQGLQFLFEYFSETQRNKGNFPGRFSGRQFSNSRSEMNVSTLELGDSALYLCASSLEQGGWNEQFFGPGTRLTVL.

The chain employs TRBV4-2 and TRBJ2-1; no clear D gene. Trimming shortened V by 1 base and J by 10 bases, and 5 bases separated the two germline ends. The germline gives CDR1 LGHNA, CDR2 YNFKEQ. The CDR3 contains 11 residues. In DNA, the CDR3 is TGTGCCAGCAGCCAAGGATCGGAGCAGTTCTTC. Its protein product is CASSQGSEQFF.

J is TRBJ2-5 and V is TRBV5-4, with TRBD2 as a possible D gene (5 bases). The CDR3 has 13 amino acids. V was pared by 4 bases and J by 5 bases, with 12 bases between. Looked up from germline, CDR1 is SGHNT and CDR2 is YYREEE (reference sequence). The CDR3 is CASSHVGVETQYF. The CDR3 DNA reads as TGTGCCAGCAGCCACGTCGGGGTGGAGACCCAGTACTTC.

The rearrangement uses TRBV6-6 and TRBJ2-5; 8 positions match TRBD2. The CDR3 loop spans 15 amino acids. J was trimmed by 5 bases and V by 4 bases; bases with no gene match: 9. The germline CDR1 and CDR2 sequences are MNHNY and SVGAGI (reference sequence). CDR3 amino acids: CASSSRLATQETQYF. CDR3 DNA: TGTGCCAGCAGTTCGAGACTAGCGACACAGGAGACCCAGTACTTC.

The chain uses TRBV30 and TRBJ1-5; D unclear. The CDR3 spans 14 residues. V shed 0 bases and J shed 4 bases, with 10 bases lying between them. Germline V CDR1 and CDR2: GTSNPN, SVGIG (reference sequence). CDR3 protein: CAWSVRGYNQPQHF. DNA of the CDR3: TGTGCCTGGAGTGTACGGGGATATAATCAGCCCCAGCATTTT.

This chain uses TRBV18 with TRBJ2-5, with a tentative D call TRBD1 (5 bases). The V gene's germline CDR1 is KGHSH and CDR2 LQKENI. Trimming stripped 2 bases from V and 1 base from J, with 11 bases between. The CDR3 runs to 15 residues. DNA for the CDR3: TGTGCCAGCTCACCAACACCGCAGGGCCAAGAGACCCAGTACTTC. Its translation: CASSPTPQGQETQYF.

This clone was recorded only once. V gene TRBV5-1 combines with J gene TRBJ1-1; tentatively, D is TRBD1 (5 bases). Looked up from germline, CDR1 is SGHRS and CDR2 is YFSETQ. The CDR3 has 14 residues. Trimming stripped 4 bases from V and 2 bases from J, with 12 bases between. CDR3: CASSPGRANTEAFF. As DNA, the CDR3 is TGCGCCAGCAGCCCGGGCAGGGCCAACACTGAAGCTTTCTTT.